Listed below are T cell receptor beta chains from one sample, sequenced in a study of cytomegalovirus exposure and HLA in healthy donors. Profiled with immunoSEQ multiplex PCR; TCRdb holds only in-frame clones, not every one. The data hold under 200,000 clones, with around three quarters observed a single time. What was sequenced was PBMCs. These receptors originate from a middle-aged man in good health and CMV-seronegative. CDR3s include the opening cysteine and the closing phenylalanine or tryptophan. Fields, in order: clone size, J gene, D gene, V gene, CDR3 DNA, CDR3 protein. A D gene is named only where the DNA matches it firmly. Clone size appears in some rows only: once, few, many, or a class for an expanded clone.

>NA|TRBJ2-7|NA|TRBV7-2
TGTGCCAGCAGCTTAGCAGTTAGCGCCTACGAGCAGTACTTC
CASSLAVSAYEQYF
>once|TRBJ2-7|NA|TRBV6-4
TGTGCCAGCAGTGACGGGGGCGGTGAGCAGTACTTC
CASSDGGGEQYF
>once|TRBJ2-7|NA|TRBV7-9
TGTGCCAGCAGCTTAGGGGACTCTACTTTATTC
CASSLGDSTLF
>NA|TRBJ2-7|TRBD1|TRBV7-6
TGTGCCAGCAGCGGTGAACAGGGGAACTCCTACGAGCAGTACTTC
CASSGEQGNSYEQYF
>NA|TRBJ2-1|TRBD2|TRBV5-1
TGCGCCAGCAGCCTACTTAGCGGGGACTACAATGAGCAGTTCTTC
CASSLLSGDYNEQFF
>NA|TRBJ2-3|NA|TRBV7-8
TGTGCCAGCAGCTTAGATCGGGGATACACAGATACGCAGTATTTT
CASSLDRGYTDTQYF
>NA|TRBJ2-7|NA|TRBV30
TGTGCCTGGAGTGGGGGCAGGCGCGAGCAGTACTTC
CAWSGGRREQYF
>few|TRBJ2-7|NA|TRBV29-1
TGCAGCGTTGCCTGGGGACTCATCGACGAGCAGTACTTC
CSVAWGLIDEQYF
>NA|TRBJ1-3|TRBD1|TRBV19
TGTGCCTCCGGGACAGGGCACTCTGGAAACACCATATATTTT
CASGTGHSGNTIYF
>NA|TRBJ2-7|TRBD1|TRBV7-2
TGTGCCAGCAGCTTCGGACAGGGGTTCTACGAGCAGTACTTC
CASSFGQGFYEQYF
>NA|TRBJ2-1|TRBD2|TRBV6-6
TGTGCCAGCAGTTACGAAACTAGCGCCTACAATGAGCAGTTCTTC
CASSYETSAYNEQFF
>NA|TRBJ2-1|NA|TRBV2
TGTGCCAGCAAGGAGGGGTCCGCTGAGCAGTTCTTC
CASKEGSAEQFF
>NA|TRBJ2-1|NA|TRBV7-6
TGTGCCAGCAGCTTAGAAGCCGGCGGGGCAACCTACAATGAGCAGTTCTTC
CASSLEAGGATYNEQFF
>NA|TRBJ2-1|TRBD2|TRBV9
TGTGCCAGCAGCGTAGTAAATAGCGGGAGGGCTCCCAATGAGCAGTTCTTC
CASSVVNSGRAPNEQFF
>NA|TRBJ1-1|NA|TRBV9
TGTGCCAGCAGCGTGACAGGGAACACTGAAGCTTTCTTT
CASSVTGNTEAFF
>once|TRBJ2-5|NA|TRBV7-8
TGTGCCAGCAATCCACAGGGCTTCGAGAGGGAGACCCAGTACTTC
CASNPQGFERETQYF
>NA|TRBJ1-1|NA|TRBV30
TGTGCCTGGACCGCCAGGGCGAACACTGAAGCTTTCTTT
CAWTARANTEAFF
>NA|TRBJ2-3|TRBD2|TRBV7-2
TGTGCCAGCAGCTCCCGAGCGGGGGTCACAGATACGCAGTATTTT
CASSSRAGVTDTQYF
>NA|TRBJ2-7|NA|TRBV10-3
TGTGCCATCAGACCCGGGACACTTTCCTACGAGCAGTACTTC
CAIRPGTLSYEQYF
>NA|TRBJ2-2|NA|TRBV10-2
TGCGCCAGCAAAGTGGCGGGGGCCACAGCCACCGGGGAGCTGTTTTTT
CASKVAGATATGELFF
>NA|TRBJ2-1|TRBD2|TRBV4-3
TGCGCCAGCAGCCAAGATCGCGGGGGGGGCTACAATGAGCAGTTCTTC
CASSQDRGGGYNEQFF
>NA|TRBJ2-3|TRBD1|TRBV13
TGTGCCAGCAGCTTAGGCAGGGGGCTTGACACAGATACGCAGTATTTT
CASSLGRGLDTDTQYF
>NA|TRBJ2-1|NA|TRBV7-9
TGTTCCAGCAGCTTAGACGGGAGCTCCTACAATGAGCAGTTCTTC
CSSSLDGSSYNEQFF
>NA|TRBJ2-5|TRBD2|TRBV18
TGTGCCAGCTCACCACAGCGGGGGGCTTCAACGAAAGGGGAGACCCAGTACTTC
CASSPQRGASTKGETQYF
>NA|TRBJ2-7|TRBD1|TRBV6-1
TGTGCCAGCAGTGAAGCTTGGACAGGGGGCGACGAGCAGTACTTC
CASSEAWTGGDEQYF
>few|TRBJ2-7|NA|TRBV6-5
TGTGCCAGCAGTTACGGCTCGATCTACGAGCAGTACTTC
CASSYGSIYEQYF
>NA|TRBJ2-1|NA|TRBV4-3
TGCGCCAGCAGCCAAGAAGTCAGGGTCAATGAGCAGTTCTTC
CASSQEVRVNEQFF
>NA|TRBJ1-1|NA|TRBV4-3
TGCGCCAGCAGCCAAGAATCCCTACCCCACACTGAAGCTTTCTTT
CASSQESLPHTEAFF
>NA|TRBJ2-3|TRBD2|TRBV30
TGTGCCTGGAGTTACCTTAGCGGGTCGCAGTATTTT
CAWSYLSGSQYF
>NA|TRBJ2-1|TRBD2|TRBV27
TGTGCCAGCAGTTTATCGGGACTAGCGGGAGGGCTTGAGCAGTTCTTC
CASSLSGLAGGLEQFF
>NA|TRBJ1-1|NA|TRBV7-2
TGTGCCAGCAGCTTTGGGCAGCAGAACACTGAAGCTTTCTTT
CASSFGQQNTEAFF
>once|TRBJ2-7|NA|TRBV5-1
TGCGCCAGCAGCTTGCCAGACTCCTACGAGCAGTACTTC
CASSLPDSYEQYF
>NA|TRBJ2-2|NA|TRBV19
TGTGCCAGTGGTCCCGGGACAAACACCGGGGAGCTGTTTTTT
CASGPGTNTGELFF
>NA|TRBJ2-5|TRBD2|TRBV5-5
TGTGCCAGCAGCGTCGGACTAGCGCGGAGTGAAGAGACCCAGTACTTC
CASSVGLARSEETQYF
>NA|TRBJ2-2|TRBD1|TRBV7-2
TGTGCCATCAGGGACAGGGTAACGGGCGGGGAGCTGTTTTTT
CAIRDRVTGGELFF
>few|TRBJ2-1|TRBD2|TRBV7-9
TGTGCCAGCAGTCAGACTAGCGGTACAACCCTCAGCTCCTACAATGAGCAGTTCTTC
CASSQTSGTTLSSYNEQFF
>NA|TRBJ1-2|NA|TRBV30
TGTGCCTGGAGGAAGCAGGGTACCTATGGCTACACCTTC
CAWRKQGTYGYTF
>few|TRBJ1-3|TRBD1|TRBV19
TGTGCCAGTAGTAACACAGGGGATGGAAACACCATATATTTT
CASSNTGDGNTIYF
>few|TRBJ2-1|TRBD1|TRBV9
TGTGCCAGCGCAGGGGGTGTGAGACCGTTATATGAGCAGTTCTTC
CASAGGVRPLYEQFF
>NA|TRBJ2-3|NA|TRBV9
TGTGCCAGCAGCGGTACTACGGGCACAGATACGCAGTATTTT
CASSGTTGTDTQYF
>NA|TRBJ1-1|NA|TRBV6-5
TGTGCCAGCAGTTACCAACTTAGGGGGTTGGACACTGAAGCTTTCTTT
CASSYQLRGLDTEAFF